These 5 T cell receptor beta chains were all obtained from the same sample, sequenced in a study of T cells after yellow fever vaccination (dated by TCRdb to the late 2010s). To prepare the library, 5' RACE was applied. Instrument used: Illumina HiSeq 2500. TCRdb cleaned the public reads at Q25 with fastp, built clones with MiXCR and kept in-frame beta chains. Rows with a matching CDR3 protein are joined into one entry that keeps the most common DNA and genes. The sample table records approximately 24,000 distinct CDR3 sequences; about 5.5% of these occur just once. The ten largest clonotypes hold roughly 12% of the sample. The sample's treatment or condition label, in plain terms: live attenuated yellow fever vaccine strain. Specimen: PBMCs, either bulk or a sorted T-cell subset (CD4+, CD8+, memory, or dextramer-sorted; not recorded which), collected 15 days after the yellow fever booster vaccination. These receptors were taken from a man aged 25 to 40 who received the YFV17D yellow fever vaccine.

This clonotype came up many times. The V call is TRBV4-3, the J call TRBJ2-3, with D perhaps matching TRBD2 (6 bases). Germline CDR1 reads LGHNA; CDR2 reads YSLEER. The CDR3 consists of 17 residues. The germline V and J ends were trimmed by 4 bases and 2 bases, with 19 bases remaining between them. CDR3 amino acids: CASSPGDWRFFTDTQYF. The DNA of the CDR3 is TGCGCCAGCAGCCCCGGGGACTGGCGCTTTTTCACAGATACGCAGTATTTT.

This clonotype was detected ten times or more. V usage is TRBV2 and J usage is TRBJ2-7; perhaps D is TRBD1 or TRBD2 (6 bases each). The CDR3 contains 13 residues. CDR1 is SNHLY and CDR2 is FYNNEI in the germline V gene. Trimming removed 8 bases from V and 0 bases from J, with 11 bases in between. The CDR3 reads CASSRGASYEQYF. CDR3 sequence (DNA): TGTGCCAGCTCGAGGGGGGCCTCCTACGAGCAGTACTTC.

In this sample, this clonotype turned up many times. The J gene is TRBJ2-2, the V gene TRBV7-9, with D possibly being TRBD1 (6 bases). V lost 4 bases and J lost 7, with 16 bases in between. The CDR3 extends over 15 amino acids. Per germline, CDR1 SEHNR and CDR2 FQNEAQ (reference sequence). The DNA of the CDR3 is TGTGCCAGCAGCTCCCCCCTTAGGGGGAGCGGGGAGCTGTTTTTT. It codes for CASSSPLRGSGELFF.

This clonotype was seen at least ten times. The chain has TRBV20-1 and TRBJ1-5, with D tentatively TRBD1 (5 bases). CDR1 and CDR2 (germline): DFQATT, SNEGSKA (reference sequence). The CDR3 spans 17 residues. V lost 0 bases, J lost 2 bases, and 17 bases lay in between. The CDR3 spells CSARDREQGTGNQPQHF. Here the CDR3 DNA reads TGCAGTGCTAGAGATCGGGAGCAGGGAACGGGCAATCAGCCCCAGCATTTT.

This clonotype was counted many times. V and J are TRBV29-1 and TRBJ2-1; 8 bases align to TRBD2. J lost 4 bases, V lost 1 base, and 3 bases had no gene match. CDR1 SQVTM and CDR2 ANQGSEA come from the germline V gene. The length of the CDR3 is 14 residues. CDR3 sequence (DNA): TGCAGCGTTGAAGCTAGCGGGTTTTACAATGAGCAGTTCTTC. Protein sequence: CSVEASGFYNEQFF.